These T cell receptor beta chains were read from a single sample in a study of human T cells and chemical hapten exposure. Via MiXCR, TCRdb re-called the RACE reads, giving one row per CDR3 protein. The sample has 300,000 to 450,000 distinct CDR3 sequences, 4.8% seen once; the top ten hold approximately 2.3%. The input for sequencing was whole blood, taken in connection with sensitization to the hapten diphenylcyclopropenone (DPC). Source of these receptors: a woman between 50 and 59 years old with alopecia areata. Some clones in this sample may be carry-over from other donors' samples. The CDR3 runs from the conserved cysteine through the conserved F or W. The order of the fields is J gene, CDR3 length, D gene, V gene, clone size, CDR3 DNA, CDR3 protein. A D gene is named only where the DNA matches it firmly. Size tells how often a clone was seen (once, few, many) or the class of an expanded clone, and some rows leave it out.

>TRBJ1-5|17|NA|TRBV21-1|many
TGTGCCAGCACCGAGGGACGGACTCCTAGGGGCAATCAGCCCCAGCATTTT
CASTEGRTPRGNQPQHF
>TRBJ1-6|14|TRBD1|TRBV6-6|few
TGTGCCGGGAGGGACAGGTTAATTAATTCACCCCTCCACTTT
CAGRDRLINSPLHF
>TRBJ1-6|14|TRBD1|TRBV5-1|many
TGCGCCAGCAGCTCACAGGGGGACAATTCACCCCTCCACTTT
CASSSQGDNSPLHF
>TRBJ1-2|14|NA|TRBV12-3/TRBV12-4|many
TGTGCCAGCAGTTTAACGGGAGCCGGCTATGGCTACACCTTC
CASSLTGAGYGYTF
>TRBJ2-2|16|NA|TRBV10-3|NA
TGTGCCATCCCGACCCACAGACTAGCGAACACCGGGGAGCTGTTTTTT
CAIPTHRLANTGELFF
>TRBJ2-5|15|TRBD2|TRBV7-2|NA
TGTGCCAGCAGCTTAGATCGCGGGAGGGTAGAGACCCAGTACTTC
CASSLDRGRVETQYF
>TRBJ1-1|13|NA|TRBV12-3/TRBV12-4|NA
TGTGCCAGCAGTTTTCTGGCGAACACTGAAGCTTTCTTT
CASSFLANTEAFF
>TRBJ2-2|15|NA|TRBV6-5|many
TGTGCCAGCAGTAACAGGGCCTACCGCACCGGGGAGCTGTTTTTT
CASSNRAYRTGELFF
>TRBJ2-3|15|NA|TRBV7-9|few
TGTGCCAGCAGCACTAGGGGGGAGCTGAGAGATACGCAGTATTTT
CASSTRGELRDTQYF
>TRBJ1-4|20|TRBD1|TRBV28|few
TGTGCCAGCAGTCCTAGACGACTTGGGACAGGGGGCGAGTCGAATGAAAAACTGTTTTTT
CASSPRRLGTGGESNEKLFF
>TRBJ1-5|10|NA|TRBV10-3|few
TGTGCCGTAGGGAGAGAGCCCCAGCATTTT
CAVGREPQHF
>TRBJ1-1|14|NA|TRBV6-5|NA
TGTGCCAGCAAGGGGTCCCCAAGATGGACTGAAGCTTTCTTT
CASKGSPRWTEAFF
>TRBJ1-6|12|NA|TRBV28|many
TGTGCCAGCAGTACGGGGAATTCACCCCTCCACTTT
CASSTGNSPLHF
>TRBJ2-1|13|TRBD2|TRBV29-1|many
TGCAGCGTTGACGCTAGCGGGTGGAATGAGCAGTTCTTC
CSVDASGWNEQFF
>TRBJ2-1|15|NA|TRBV12-3/TRBV12-4|NA
TGTGCCAGCACCCATGGGCGGGGCACCTACAATGAGCAGTTCTTC
CASTHGRGTYNEQFF
>TRBJ2-5|13|TRBD1|TRBV29-1|many
TGCAGCGTTGACAGGGGGCAAGGAGAGACCCAGTACTTC
CSVDRGQGETQYF